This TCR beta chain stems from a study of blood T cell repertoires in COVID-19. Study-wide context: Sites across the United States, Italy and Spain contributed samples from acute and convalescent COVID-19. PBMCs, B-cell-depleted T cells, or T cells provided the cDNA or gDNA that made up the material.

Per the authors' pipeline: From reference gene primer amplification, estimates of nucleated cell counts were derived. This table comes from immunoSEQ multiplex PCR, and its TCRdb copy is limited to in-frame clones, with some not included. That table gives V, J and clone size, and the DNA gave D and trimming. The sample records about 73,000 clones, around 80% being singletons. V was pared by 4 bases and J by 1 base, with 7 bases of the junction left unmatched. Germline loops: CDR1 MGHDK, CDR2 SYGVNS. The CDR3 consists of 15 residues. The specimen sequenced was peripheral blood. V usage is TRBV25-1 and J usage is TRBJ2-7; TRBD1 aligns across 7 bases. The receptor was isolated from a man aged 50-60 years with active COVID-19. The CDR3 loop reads CASSGSGTASYEQYF. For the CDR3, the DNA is TGTGCCAGCAGTGGCTCCGGGACAGCATCCTACGAGCAGTACTTC.